Presented here are 20 T cell receptor beta chains from one specimen sequenced in a study of shared clonotypes between healthy human individuals. CD8 cells classed as naive were CD45RO-negative and positively selected for CCR7, excluding terminally differentiated effector memory CD45RA+ cells. The assay was immunoSEQ multiplex PCR, and TCRdb's table has in-frame clones only and misses some. This sample has some 2.1 million clones; about 95% occur once, and the top ten carry about 1.1%. The sample consisted of naive CD8+ T cells sorted from blood. The receptor source for this set is a young man in good health.

This clone was picked up one time. Other DNA sequences from this sample encode an identical CDR3 as well. V gene TRBV19 combines with J gene TRBJ2-7, with TRBD2 identical over 8 bases. The V gene's germline CDR1 is LNHDA and CDR2 SQIVND (reference sequence). This CDR3 spans 15 amino acids. V dropped 3 bases and J dropped 2; count of bases not matched to a gene: 6. CDR3 DNA sequence: TGTGCCAGTAGTATCGGGGCGGGGGGACCCTACGAGCAGTACTTC. It translates to CASSIGAGGPYEQYF.

The V call is TRBV7-2, the J call TRBJ2-7, with TRBD2 as a possible D gene (6 bases). In germline, CDR1 is SGHTA, CDR2 FQGNSA. The CDR3 spans 16 residues. Trimming took off 4 bases at V and 5 bases at J, with 21 bases between the two ends. This chain's CDR3 is CASSSQGGGRGDEQYF. CDR3 bases: TGTGCCAGCAGCTCCCAGGGAGGAGGGCGCGGCGACGAGCAGTACTTC.

The rearrangement uses TRBV13 and TRBJ2-7; no reliable D call. The V and J ends lost 0 bases and 7 bases respectively, with 10 bases between them. This CDR3 spans 13 amino acids. Germline CDR1 is PRHDT and CDR2 is FYEKMQ (reference sequence). The CDR3 DNA follows: TGTGCCAGCAGCTTAGGCCCAAAGGAGGAGCAGTACTTC. This encodes CASSLGPKEEQYF.

The chain uses TRBV7-9 and TRBJ2-3; D is perhaps TRBD2 (5 bases). Germline V gene data show CDR1 as SEHNR and CDR2 as FQNEAQ (reference sequence). V lost 5 bases, J lost 1 base, and 13 bases lay in between. This CDR3 region has 15 residues. Here the CDR3 DNA reads TGTGCCAGCAGCCCCTCCGGGGTCGGCACAGATACGCAGTATTTT. This codes for CASSPSGVGTDTQYF.

V and J are TRBV9 and TRBJ2-2, with D possibly matching TRBD1 (6 bases). Germline V lookup: CDR1 SGDLS, CDR2 YYNGEE. This CDR3 is built from 14 residues. V dropped 4 bases and J dropped 3 bases, with 10 bases sitting between them. The chain's CDR3 is CASSLWTDTGELFF. CDR3 nucleotides: TGTGCCAGCAGCCTCTGGACAGACACCGGGGAGCTGTTTTTT.

The chain combines TRBV4-2 with TRBJ2-1, with a possible D match to TRBD2 (6 bases). The CDR3 is made up of 16 amino acids. Germline CDR1 LGHNA, CDR2 YNFKEQ. V lost 3 bases and J lost 0, with 12 bases in between. The CDR3 is CASSHEAGLSYNEQFF. The CDR3 nucleotides read TGTGCCAGCAGCCACGAAGCGGGCCTCTCCTACAATGAGCAGTTCTTC.

The count of this clone is one. The V gene is TRBV6-5, the J gene TRBJ2-7, with 8 nucleotides matching TRBD1. Trimming took 6 bases from V and 2 from J; bases not matched to a gene: 6. Germline CDR1 reads MNHEY; CDR2 reads SVGAGI. The length of the CDR3 is 14 residues. CDR3 loop: CASRFGQGPYEQYF. The CDR3 DNA reads as TGTGCCAGCAGGTTCGGACAGGGCCCCTACGAGCAGTACTTC.

This clone has only a few counts. The chain employs TRBV13 and TRBJ2-1; the D is unclear. The CDR3 sequence is 14 residues long. Germline V gene data show CDR1 as PRHDT and CDR2 as FYEKMQ (reference sequence). Trimming removed 0 bases from V and 1 base from J, with 4 bases in between. The CDR3: CASSLGLSYNEQFF. CDR3 DNA: TGTGCCAGCAGCTTAGGGCTATCCTACAATGAGCAGTTCTTC.

CDR3 in DNA: TGTGCCAGCAGCCTCTTAGAAGGACTAGGGGGAGTCGGTGAGCAGTTCTTC. Translation gives CASSLLEGLGGVGEQFF. The chain carries TRBV7-6 and TRBJ2-1, with D possibly TRBD2 on 7 matching bases. Deletions cut 5 bases from V and 9 bases from J, with 26 bases between. The CDR3 contains 17 residues. Germline values: CDR1 SGHVS, CDR2 FNYEAQ.

The chain carries TRBV4-1 and TRBJ2-5; TRBD2 aligns across 9 bases. Trimming took 0 bases from V and 5 from J; bases not matched to a gene: 7. Germline values: CDR1 MGHRA, CDR2 YSYEKL. The CDR3 has 16 amino acids. CDR3 bases: TGCGCCAGCAGCCAAGAGCCTAGCGGGGTGGGGGAGACCCAGTACTTC. Translating gives CASSQEPSGVGETQYF.

Only one count was recorded for this clone. V gene TRBV7-9 combines with J gene TRBJ2-1; D perhaps matches TRBD1 (5 bases). V was trimmed by 5 bases and J by 9 bases, leaving 11 bases between them. From germline, CDR1 is SEHNR and CDR2 FQNEAQ (reference sequence). This CDR3 is built from 12 residues. CDR3 region: CASSQGFPEQFF. CDR3 DNA sequence: TGTGCCAGCAGCCAGGGATTCCCTGAGCAGTTCTTC.

The chain employs TRBV7-9 and TRBJ1-2; 7 nucleotides line up with TRBD1. V gave up 4 bases and J gave up 5 bases; unmatched junction bases: 10. The CDR3 length is 15 residues. Germline values: CDR1 SEHNR, CDR2 FQNEAQ (reference sequence). DNA for the CDR3: TGTGCCAGCAGCTCCCCGACAGGGTTTCGGTATGGCTACACCTTC. It codes for CASSSPTGFRYGYTF.

J is TRBJ2-7 and V is TRBV6-7; D is possibly TRBD2 (6 bases). TRBV6-7 is an ORF for which the function is uncertain. Deletions cut 6 bases from V and 3 bases from J, with 18 bases between. The CDR3 spans 15 residues. The CDR3 loop reads CASSDGPGVGYEQYF. The CDR3 nucleotides read TGTGCCAGCAGCGACGGGCCGGGGGTTGGCTACGAGCAGTACTTC.

This rearrangement joins TRBV29-1 to TRBJ2-7, with D hard to call. The CDR3 is made up of 15 amino acids. Trimming removed 0 bases at V and 0 bases at J, with 12 bases between. Germline V CDR1 and CDR2: SQVTM, ANQGSEA. As DNA, the CDR3 is TGCAGCGTTGAAGAGCCACACCTAAGCTCCTACGAGCAGTACTTC. This codes for CSVEEPHLSSYEQYF.

About this clone itself: This same CDR3 is encoded by further DNA sequences in the sample. This chain connects TRBV2 to TRBJ2-7, with TRBD2 matching over 11 bases. The CDR3 consists of 14 residues. Trimming took 4 bases from V and 1 from J; bases not matched to a gene: 0. Germline CDR1 reads SNHLY; CDR2 reads FYNNEI. CDR3 nucleotide sequence: TGTGCCAGCAGTGGGACTAGCGGGTCCTACGAGCAGTACTTC. Its translation is CASSGTSGSYEQYF.

This rearrangement joins TRBV10-1 to TRBJ2-3; TRBD1 agrees at 7 bases. The CDR3 covers 15 residues. J was trimmed by 0 bases and V by 5 bases; bases with no gene match: 5. Germline V gene sequence: CDR1 WNHNN, CDR2 SYGVQD (reference sequence). CDR3: CASSQTGSSTDTQYF. For the CDR3, the DNA is TGCGCCAGCAGTCAGACAGGGTCTAGCACAGATACGCAGTATTTT.

V gene TRBV14 combines with J gene TRBJ2-3, with 8 bases aligning to TRBD1. The CDR3 consists of 16 residues. Germline V CDR1 and CDR2: SGHDN, FVKESK. V lost 5 bases to trimming and J lost 0 bases; unmatched junction nucleotides: 7. The CDR3 DNA reads TGTGCCAGCAGCTTACGACAGGGGCGAAGCACAGATACGCAGTATTTT. Amino acids: CASSLRQGRSTDTQYF.

This sequence joins TRBV19 and TRBJ2-7; D gene ambiguous. V shed 0 bases and J shed 6 bases, with 9 bases lying between them. Germline CDR1 is LNHDA and CDR2 is SQIVND (reference sequence). The CDR3 consists of 13 residues. The chain's CDR3 is CASSIDLEVEQYF. The CDR3 DNA reads TGTGCCAGTAGTATAGATCTCGAGGTCGAGCAGTACTTC. Full variable domain (outside the CDR3, taken from reference TRBV19 and TRBJ2-7): DGGITQSPKYLFRKEGQNVTLSCEQNLNHDAMYWYRQDPGQGLRLIYYSQIVNDFQKGDIAEGYSVSREKKESFPLTVTSAQKNPTAFYLCASSIDLEVEQYFGPGTRLTVT.

The chain recombines TRBV7-8 with TRBJ2-7; 10 positions agree with TRBD2. The CDR3 is made up of 13 amino acids. J lost 6 bases, V lost 4 bases, and 3 bases had no gene match. Germline values: CDR1 SGHVS, CDR2 FQNEAQ. The CDR3 DNA reads as TGTGCCAGCAGCTCTCTAGCGGGAGTCGAGCAGTACTTC. Amino acids: CASSSLAGVEQYF.

The sample holds one count of this clone. V and J are TRBV7-9 and TRBJ1-2; TRBD1 matches at 8 bases. The CDR3 sequence is 19 residues long. Losses at the gene ends were 4 bases for V and 5 bases for J; bases not matched to a gene: 21. Germline V CDR1 and CDR2: SEHNR, FQNEAQ (reference sequence). This CDR3 reads CASSSPGGAEGATPYGYTF. The CDR3 coding sequence is TGTGCCAGCAGCTCTCCAGGGGGCGCAGAGGGGGCTACCCCATATGGCTACACCTTC.